This is a list of T cell receptor beta chains from one sample in a study of T-cell memory formation after mild COVID-19. TCRdb analysed the 5' RACE reads with MiXCR anew, one entry per CDR3 protein. In the table there are 350,000 to 450,000 distinct CDR3 sequences, 13% to 15% of which are singletons. Sample: PBMCs or a T cell subset sorted from them (not recorded which). These receptor sequences come from a young man who had mild COVID-19 (a few samples of this study predate the infection). Cell type and time point are not known. CDR3s include the opening cysteine and the closing phenylalanine or tryptophan. The D gene is left open where the match is weak. Size tells how often a clone was seen (once, few, many) or the class of an expanded clone, and some rows leave it out.

cdr3_aa | cdr3_nt | clone_size | v_call | d_call | j_call
CATGASPGTEAFF | TGTGCCACGGGGGCTAGTCCGGGAACTGAAGCTTTCTTT | few | TRBV27 | NA | TRBJ1-1
CASSLGTAPLYEQYF | TGTGCCAGCAGCCTCGGGACAGCGCCACTCTACGAGCAGTACTTC | NA | TRBV5-4 | TRBD1 | TRBJ2-7
CAIRFRTAYNEQFF | TGTGCCATCAGGTTCCGGACAGCATACAATGAGCAGTTCTTC | once | TRBV10-3 | NA | TRBJ2-1
CASSHAETDTQYF | TGTGCCAGCAGCCACGCGGAGACAGATACGCAGTATTTT | NA | TRBV3-1 | NA | TRBJ2-3
CASTTAGGNTGELFF | TGTGCCAGCACCACCGCCGGGGGGAACACCGGGGAGCTGTTTTTT | NA | TRBV6-2/TRBV6-3 | NA | TRBJ2-2
CASSLAGPKSGELFF | TGCGCCAGCAGCTTGGCGGGACCCAAATCCGGGGAGCTGTTTTTT | many | TRBV5-1 | NA | TRBJ2-2
CASSLRRGPSYEQYF | TGTGCCAGCAGCTTAAGGCGGGGGCCGTCCTACGAGCAGTACTTC | many | TRBV7-3 | NA | TRBJ2-7
CASSPESWATGELFF | TGTGCCAGCAGTCCGGAGTCATGGGCCACCGGGGAGCTGTTTTTT | NA | TRBV12-3/TRBV12-4 | NA | TRBJ2-2
CASSGILASEQFF | TGTGCCAGCAGTGGAATTTTAGCGAGTGAGCAGTTCTTC | few | TRBV6-2/TRBV6-3 | NA | TRBJ2-1
CSASEQINQPQHF | TGCAGTGCTAGTGAACAGATCAATCAGCCCCAGCATTTT | NA | TRBV20-1 | NA | TRBJ1-5
CASSFFGASYEQYF | TGTGCCAGCAGCTTCTTCGGGGCCTCCTACGAGCAGTACTTC | NA | TRBV7-3 | NA | TRBJ2-7
CSALRSAGGSDTQYF | TGCAGTGCCCTCAGGTCAGCGGGGGGGTCAGATACGCAGTATTTT | few | TRBV20-1 | TRBD2 | TRBJ2-3
CASSQVGTDSYGYTF | TGTGCCAGCAGCCAAGTCGGGACGGACAGCTATGGCTACACCTTC | many | TRBV3-2 | NA | TRBJ1-2
CASSQDPAGAQKQYF | TGTGCCAGCAGCCAAGACCCAGCGGGGGCACAAAAGCAGTACTTC | few | TRBV4-2 | TRBD2 | TRBJ2-7
CASSQGTGHTGELFF | TGTGCCAGCAGCCAAGGGACAGGGCACACCGGGGAGCTGTTTTTT | few | TRBV7-9 | TRBD1 | TRBJ2-2
CASSLISVDSETQYF | TGTGCCAGCAGTTTGATTAGCGTAGATTCAGAGACCCAGTACTTC | few | TRBV28 | NA | TRBJ2-5
CASSPNETPTDTQYF | TGTGCCAGCAGCCCCAATGAGACACCCACAGATACGCAGTATTTT | few | TRBV7-9 | NA | TRBJ2-3
CASSLGTGGGYGYTF | TGCGCCAGCAGCTTGGGCACGGGGGGCGGCTATGGCTACACCTTC | few | TRBV5-1 | NA | TRBJ1-2
CASVSYSGGSPWGEQFF | TGCGCCAGCGTCTCGTATAGCGGTGGGTCTCCTTGGGGTGAGCAGTTCTTC | few | TRBV5-1 | NA | TRBJ2-1
CASSQEVAVRQETQYF | TGCGCCAGCAGCCAAGAAGTGGCCGTACGCCAAGAGACCCAGTACTTC | NA | TRBV4-1 | NA | TRBJ2-5
CASSLTSGTGSYEQYF | TGTGCCAGCAGTTTAACCTCCGGGACAGGATCCTACGAGCAGTACTTC | NA | TRBV27 | TRBD1 | TRBJ2-7
CASSLVGTHSNQPQHF | TGTGCCAGCAGCTTGGTTGGCACCCATAGCAATCAGCCCCAGCATTTT | NA | TRBV5-5 | NA | TRBJ1-5
CASSYNSGGPYEQYF | TGTGCCAGCAGCTATAATAGCGGGGGGCCCTACGAGCAGTACTTC | many | TRBV7-2 | TRBD2 | TRBJ2-7
CASSPDRAYEQYF | TGCGCCAGCAGCCCTGACAGGGCCTACGAGCAGTACTTC | many | TRBV5-1 | TRBD1 | TRBJ2-7
CSATGLLASEQFF | TGCAGTGCCACGGGGCTCTTAGCGTCCGAGCAGTTCTTC | few | TRBV20-1 | NA | TRBJ2-1
CSGHDAGDTQYF | TGCAGTGGGCATGATGCAGGCGATACGCAGTATTTT | many | TRBV20-1 | NA | TRBJ2-3
CAISEFQQTYSGNTIYF | TGTGCCATCAGTGAGTTTCAGCAGACTTACTCTGGAAACACCATATATTTT | NA | TRBV10-3 | NA | TRBJ1-3
CASSQGIRNTEAFF | TGCGCCAGCAGCCAAGGGATAAGGAACACTGAAGCTTTCTTT | NA | TRBV4-1 | NA | TRBJ1-1
CASSRAPGLAPHGELFF | TGTGCCAGCAGTAGAGCCCCGGGACTCGCCCCCCACGGGGAGCTGTTTTTT | many | TRBV12-3/TRBV12-4 | NA | TRBJ2-2
CASSLRNRGVGYGYTF | TGTGCCAGCAGTTTACGTAACAGGGGGGTTGGCTATGGCTACACCTTC | many | TRBV12-3/TRBV12-4 | TRBD1 | TRBJ1-2
CATSTSPNTEAFF | TGTGCCACCAGCACATCTCCGAACACTGAAGCTTTCTTT | few | TRBV15 | NA | TRBJ1-1
CASSLFSEQFF | TGTGCCAGCAGCTTGTTTAGCGAGCAGTTCTTC | NA | TRBV5-6 | NA | TRBJ2-1
CSVEDMGREDTQYF | TGCAGCGTTGAAGATATGGGTAGGGAGGATACGCAGTATTTT | few | TRBV29-1 | NA | TRBJ2-3
CASSQDNRGHEQFF | TGTGCCAGCAGTCAGGATAACAGGGGTCATGAGCAGTTCTTC | NA | TRBV2 | TRBD1 | TRBJ2-1
CASSSQTGETQYF | TGCGCCAGCAGCTCCCAAACGGGAGAGACCCAGTACTTC | few | TRBV5-1 | NA | TRBJ2-5
CSARASDLTDTQYF | TGCAGTGCTAGGGCTAGCGACCTCACAGATACGCAGTATTTT | NA | TRBV20-1 | NA | TRBJ2-3
CASSIREQIEYGYTF | TGTGCCAGTAGTATACGGGAACAAATTGAGTATGGCTACACCTTC | many | TRBV19 | NA | TRBJ1-2
CATHGGGEQFF | TGTGCCACCCACGGCGGGGGTGAGCAGTTCTTC | many | TRBV7-9 | TRBD2 | TRBJ2-1
CASSVVADTQYF | TGTGCCAGCAGTGTGGTCGCAGATACGCAGTATTTT | many | TRBV6-1 | NA | TRBJ2-3
CATSRDSPGTLATDTQYF | TGTGCCACCAGCAGAGATTCCCCCGGGACACTGGCTACAGATACGCAGTATTTT | NA | TRBV15 | NA | TRBJ2-3
CSARDRLAGGPYTGELFF | TGCAGTGCTAGAGATCGGCTAGCGGGGGGGCCCTACACCGGGGAGCTGTTTTTT | NA | TRBV20-1 | TRBD2 | TRBJ2-2
CASSEDGIAGELFF | TGTGCCAGCAGTGAAGATGGGATCGCCGGGGAGCTGTTTTTT | few | TRBV2 | NA | TRBJ2-2
CASRPVERAWALHF | TGTGCCAGCAGGCCCGTAGAACGCGCCTGGGCCCTCCACTTT | NA | TRBV6-2/TRBV6-3 | NA | TRBJ1-6
CASSVEDRGAGLAFF | TGTGCCAGCAGCGTAGAGGATAGAGGGGCAGGACTCGCTTTCTTT | few | TRBV9 | NA | TRBJ1-1
CASSLVSTSGGNQETQYF | TGCGCCAGCAGCTTGGTGTCGACTAGCGGGGGAAACCAAGAGACCCAGTACTTC | few | TRBV5-1 | TRBD2 | TRBJ2-5